This record covers a single T cell receptor (beta chain). The CDR3 runs to 14 residues. Germline lookup yields CDR1 LGHDT and CDR2 YNNKEL (reference sequence). V was cut by 5 bases and J by 0 bases, with 10 bases left in between. The TCR beta repertoire was assessed by survey-level immunoSEQ sequencing. Clones were read by immunoSEQ multiplex PCR, and TCRdb kept only the in-frame ones, dropping some. The data contain about 68,000 clones, over 85% of them seen just once; the ten biggest clones take up 4% to 4.5%. The V call is TRBV3-1 (or the pseudogene TRBV3-2), the J call TRBJ1-1; perhaps TRBD1 as D (5 bases). This clonotype was obtained from a middle-aged man with rheumatoid arthritis. The sequencing input was PBMCs. The CDR3 DNA reads as TGTGCCAGCAGCGGCGGGACGGTGAACACTGAAGCTTTCTTT. This codes for CASSGGTVNTEAFF.